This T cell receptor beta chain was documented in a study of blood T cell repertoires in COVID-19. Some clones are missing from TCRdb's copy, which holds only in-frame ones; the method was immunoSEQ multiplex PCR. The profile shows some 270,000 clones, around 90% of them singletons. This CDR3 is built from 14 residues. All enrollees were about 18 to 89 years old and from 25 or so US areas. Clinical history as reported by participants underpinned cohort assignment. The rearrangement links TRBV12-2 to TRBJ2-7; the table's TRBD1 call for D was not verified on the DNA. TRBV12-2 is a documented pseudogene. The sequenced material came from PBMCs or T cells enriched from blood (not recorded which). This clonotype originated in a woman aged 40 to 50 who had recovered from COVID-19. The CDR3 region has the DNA TGTGCAAGTCGCTTAGTACCGGCAGGCTACGAGCAGTACTTC. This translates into CASRLVPAGYEQYF.